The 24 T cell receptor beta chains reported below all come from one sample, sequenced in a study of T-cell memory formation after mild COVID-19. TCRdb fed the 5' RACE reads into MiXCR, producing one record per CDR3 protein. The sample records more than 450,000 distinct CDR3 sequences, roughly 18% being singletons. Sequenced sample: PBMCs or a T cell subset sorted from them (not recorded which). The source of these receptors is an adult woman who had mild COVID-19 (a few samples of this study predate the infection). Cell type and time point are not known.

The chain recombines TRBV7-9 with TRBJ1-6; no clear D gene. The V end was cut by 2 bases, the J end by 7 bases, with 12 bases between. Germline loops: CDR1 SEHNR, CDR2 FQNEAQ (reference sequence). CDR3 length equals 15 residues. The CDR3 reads CASSLPRGGNSPLHF. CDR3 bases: TGTGCCAGCAGCTTACCGCGGGGAGGGAATTCACCCCTCCACTTT.

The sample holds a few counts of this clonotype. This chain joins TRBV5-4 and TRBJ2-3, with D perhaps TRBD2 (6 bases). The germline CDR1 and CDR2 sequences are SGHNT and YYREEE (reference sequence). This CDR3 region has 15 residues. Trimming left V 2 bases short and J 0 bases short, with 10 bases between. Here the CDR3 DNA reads TGTGCCAGCAGCTTCCCGGGGGAGAGCACAGATACGCAGTATTTT. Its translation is CASSFPGESTDTQYF.

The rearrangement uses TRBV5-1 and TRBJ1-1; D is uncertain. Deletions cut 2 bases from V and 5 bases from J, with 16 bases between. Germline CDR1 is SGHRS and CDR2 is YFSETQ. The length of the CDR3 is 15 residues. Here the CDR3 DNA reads TGCGCCAGCAGCTTAAGATCGGGTGGAAGGACTGAAGCTTTCTTT. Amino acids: CASSLRSGGRTEAFF.

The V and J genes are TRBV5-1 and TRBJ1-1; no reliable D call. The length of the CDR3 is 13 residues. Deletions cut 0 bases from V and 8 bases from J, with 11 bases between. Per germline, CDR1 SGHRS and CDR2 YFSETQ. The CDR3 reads CASSLALAHEAFF. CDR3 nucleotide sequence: TGCGCCAGCAGCTTGGCCCTCGCCCACGAAGCTTTCTTT. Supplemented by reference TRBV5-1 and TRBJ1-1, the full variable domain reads KAGVTQTPRYLIKTRGQQVTLSCSPISGHRSVSWYQQTPGQGLQFLFEYFSETQRNKGNFPGRFSGRQFSNSRSEMNVSTLELGDSALYLCASSLALAHEAFFGQGTRLTVV.

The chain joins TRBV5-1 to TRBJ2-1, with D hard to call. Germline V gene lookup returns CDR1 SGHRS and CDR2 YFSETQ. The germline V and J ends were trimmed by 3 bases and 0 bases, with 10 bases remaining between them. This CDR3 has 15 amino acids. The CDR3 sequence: CASSSGESSYNEQFF. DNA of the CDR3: TGCGCCAGCAGCTCCGGAGAGTCCTCCTACAATGAGCAGTTCTTC.

CDR3 nucleotides: TGCAGCGTGCGACAGTCCCTGGGGAACACCGGGGAGCTGTTTTTT. Protein sequence: CSVRQSLGNTGELFF. V is TRBV29-1 and J is TRBJ2-2; TRBD1 is a possible D gene (5 bases). The CDR3 extends over 15 amino acids. CDR1 is SQVTM, CDR2 ANQGSEA, per germline. Trimming cost V 6 bases and J 1 base, with 15 bases left between them.

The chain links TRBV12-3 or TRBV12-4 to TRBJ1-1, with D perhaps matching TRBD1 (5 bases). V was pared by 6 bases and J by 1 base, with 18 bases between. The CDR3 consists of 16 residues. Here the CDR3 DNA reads TGTGCCAGCAGCTGGCGCTCCGGGACGCCGAACACTGAAGCTTTCTTT. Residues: CASSWRSGTPNTEAFF.

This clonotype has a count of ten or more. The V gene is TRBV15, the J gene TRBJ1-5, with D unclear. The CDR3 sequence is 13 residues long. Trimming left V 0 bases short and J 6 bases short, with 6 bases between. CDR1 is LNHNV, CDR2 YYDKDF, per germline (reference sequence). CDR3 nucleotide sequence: TGTGCCACCAGCAGAGAGAGAGTTCAGCCCCAGCATTTT. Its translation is CATSRERVQPQHF.

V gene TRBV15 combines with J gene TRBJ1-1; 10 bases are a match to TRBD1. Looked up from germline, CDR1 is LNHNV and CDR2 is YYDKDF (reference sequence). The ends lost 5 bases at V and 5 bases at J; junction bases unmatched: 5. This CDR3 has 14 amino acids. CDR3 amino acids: CATSVGQGKTEAFF. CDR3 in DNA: TGTGCCACCAGCGTGGGACAGGGGAAAACTGAAGCTTTCTTT.

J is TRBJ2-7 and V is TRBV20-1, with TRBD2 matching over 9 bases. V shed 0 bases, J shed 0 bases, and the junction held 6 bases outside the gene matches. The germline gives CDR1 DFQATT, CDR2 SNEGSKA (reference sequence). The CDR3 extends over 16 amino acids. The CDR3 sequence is CSARDMSGGISYEQYF. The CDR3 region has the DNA TGCAGTGCTAGAGATATGAGCGGGGGGATCTCCTACGAGCAGTACTTC.

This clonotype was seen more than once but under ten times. The CDR3, as DNA: TGTGCCAGCAGCCCAGCCCGAACGGGACAGGAGTCTGGCTACACCTTC. Translated, it gives CASSPARTGQESGYTF. V usage is TRBV4-2 and J usage is TRBJ1-2, with TRBD1 identical over 8 bases. CDR1 is LGHNA and CDR2 is YNFKEQ in the germline V gene. Germline trimming cut 4 bases from V and 7 bases from J; bases unmatched to any gene: 14. The CDR3 contains 16 residues.

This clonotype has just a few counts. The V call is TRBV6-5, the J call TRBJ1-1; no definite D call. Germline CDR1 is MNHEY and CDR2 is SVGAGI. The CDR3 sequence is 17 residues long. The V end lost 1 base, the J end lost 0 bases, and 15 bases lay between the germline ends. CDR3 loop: CASSYWWEDSLNTEAFF. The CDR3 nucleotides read TGTGCCAGCAGTTACTGGTGGGAAGATTCTCTGAACACTGAAGCTTTCTTT.

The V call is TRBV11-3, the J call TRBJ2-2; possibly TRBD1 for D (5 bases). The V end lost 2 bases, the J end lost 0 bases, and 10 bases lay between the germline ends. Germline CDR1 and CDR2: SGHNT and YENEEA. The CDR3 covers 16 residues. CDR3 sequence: CASSLRQRTNTGELFF. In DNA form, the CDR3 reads TGTGCCAGCAGCTTAAGACAGCGCACGAACACCGGGGAGCTGTTTTTT.

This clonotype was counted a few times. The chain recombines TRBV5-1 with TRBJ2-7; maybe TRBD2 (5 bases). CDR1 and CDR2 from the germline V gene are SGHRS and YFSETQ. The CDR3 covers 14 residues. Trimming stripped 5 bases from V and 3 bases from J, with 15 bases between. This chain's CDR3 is CASSGGVIGYEQYF. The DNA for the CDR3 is TGCGCCAGCAGTGGAGGAGTGATTGGCTACGAGCAGTACTTC.

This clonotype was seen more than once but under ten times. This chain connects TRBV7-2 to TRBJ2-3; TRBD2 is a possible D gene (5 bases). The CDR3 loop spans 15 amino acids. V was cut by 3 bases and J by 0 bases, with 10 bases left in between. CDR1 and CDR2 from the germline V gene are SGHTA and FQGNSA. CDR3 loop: CASSLLAVSTDTQYF. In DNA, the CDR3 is TGTGCCAGCAGCTTGCTAGCAGTGAGCACAGATACGCAGTATTTT.

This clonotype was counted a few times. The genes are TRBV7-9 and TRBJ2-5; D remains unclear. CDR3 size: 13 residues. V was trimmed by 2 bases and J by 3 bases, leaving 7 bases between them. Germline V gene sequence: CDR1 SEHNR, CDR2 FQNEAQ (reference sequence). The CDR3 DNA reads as TGTGCCAGCAGCTTATTCGCCAAAGAGACCCAGTACTTC. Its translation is CASSLFAKETQYF.

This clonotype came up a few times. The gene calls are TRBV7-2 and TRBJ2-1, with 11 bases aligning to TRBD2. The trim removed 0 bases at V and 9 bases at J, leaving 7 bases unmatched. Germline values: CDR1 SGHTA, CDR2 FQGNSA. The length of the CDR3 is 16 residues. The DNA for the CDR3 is TGTGCCAGCAGCTTAGCCCGAACTAGCGGGGGTGGTGAGCAGTTCTTC. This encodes CASSLARTSGGGEQFF.

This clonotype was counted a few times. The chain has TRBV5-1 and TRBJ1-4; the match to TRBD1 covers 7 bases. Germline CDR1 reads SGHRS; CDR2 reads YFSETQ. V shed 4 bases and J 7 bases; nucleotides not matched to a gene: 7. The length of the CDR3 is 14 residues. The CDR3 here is CASSPQGIPEKLFF. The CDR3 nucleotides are TGCGCCAGCAGCCCACAGGGGATCCCTGAAAAACTGTTTTTT.

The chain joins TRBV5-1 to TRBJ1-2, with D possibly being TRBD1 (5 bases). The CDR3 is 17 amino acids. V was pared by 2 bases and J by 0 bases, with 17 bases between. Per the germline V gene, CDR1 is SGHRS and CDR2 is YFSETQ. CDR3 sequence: CASSFGGTLGANYGYTF. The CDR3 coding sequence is TGCGCCAGCAGCTTTGGGGGAACCTTGGGAGCTAACTATGGCTACACCTTC.

The CDR3 coding sequence is TGTGCCAGCAGGCGGTCGGGGTCCGCCCTCACAGATACGCAGTATTTT. It is translated as CASRRSGSALTDTQYF. The chain links TRBV6-2 or TRBV6-3 to TRBJ2-3; possibly TRBD2 for D (5 bases). The germline V gene has CDR1 MNHEY and CDR2 SVGEGT. The CDR3 extends over 16 amino acids. V lost 6 bases to trimming and J lost 2 bases, with 18 bases between them.

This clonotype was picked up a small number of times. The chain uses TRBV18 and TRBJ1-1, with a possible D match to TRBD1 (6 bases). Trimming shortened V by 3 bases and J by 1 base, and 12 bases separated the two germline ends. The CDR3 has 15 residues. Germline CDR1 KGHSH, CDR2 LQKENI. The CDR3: CASSPPTGSNTEAFF. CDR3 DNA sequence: TGTGCCAGCTCACCTCCGACAGGTTCGAACACTGAAGCTTTCTTT.

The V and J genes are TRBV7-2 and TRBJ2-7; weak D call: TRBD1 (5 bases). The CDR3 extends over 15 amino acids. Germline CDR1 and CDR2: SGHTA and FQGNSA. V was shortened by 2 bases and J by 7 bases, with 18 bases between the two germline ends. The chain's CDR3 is CASSLRARESGEQYF. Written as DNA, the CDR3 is TGTGCCAGCAGCTTAAGGGCCAGGGAAAGTGGAGAGCAGTACTTC. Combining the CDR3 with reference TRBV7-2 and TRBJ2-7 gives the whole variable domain GAGVSQSPSNKVTEKGKDVELRCDPISGHTALYWYRQSLGQGLEFLIYFQGNSAPDKSGLPSDRFSAERTGGSVSTLTIQRTQQEDSAVYLCASSLRARESGEQYFGPGTRLTVT.

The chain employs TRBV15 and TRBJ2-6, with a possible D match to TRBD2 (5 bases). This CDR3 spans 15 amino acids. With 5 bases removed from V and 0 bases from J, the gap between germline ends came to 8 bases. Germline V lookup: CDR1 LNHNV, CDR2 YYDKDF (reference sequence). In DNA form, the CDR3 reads TGTGCCACCAGCTTGGGGAGCTCTGGGGCCAACGTCCTGACTTTC. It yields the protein CATSLGSSGANVLTF.

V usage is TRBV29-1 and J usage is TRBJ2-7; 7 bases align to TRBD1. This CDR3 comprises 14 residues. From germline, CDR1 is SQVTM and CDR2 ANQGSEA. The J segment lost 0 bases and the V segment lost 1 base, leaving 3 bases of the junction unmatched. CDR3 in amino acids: CSVEGSGGSYEQYF. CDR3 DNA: TGCAGCGTTGAAGGCTCAGGGGGCTCCTACGAGCAGTACTTC.